This T cell receptor (beta chain) was captured in a study of vaccination and CD4 T cells after COVID-19 (dated 2022 in TCRdb). Context from the whole study: Convalescent patients had a positive SARS-CoV-2 result on nasal swab PCR, and of these patients, fewer than ten had mild disease and one had severe disease. The convalescent cohort comprised six males and four females, including two Hispanic individuals, seven Caucasians, two Asians and one multiracial person. Each participant got two doses of either the Pfizer-BioNTech BNT162b2 vaccine (n=8) or the Moderna mRNA-1273 vaccine (n=2). Post-COVID blood samples from convalescent patients were collected a median of around 100 days after diagnosis, with a range of 35 to 161 days. Post-vaccine blood samples were obtained a median of about 72 days after the second vaccine dose, with a range of about 13 to 250 days. For three convalescent patients, samples were collected at an early post-vaccination timepoint (day 14) as well as at a late post-vaccination timepoint (days 161 to 241). Overlapping spike peptide pools from SARS-CoV-2 and from the common cold coronaviruses HCoV-NL63, HCoV-OC43 and HCoV-229E were used as culture stimuli. In control cultures, a CEFX viral epitope pool was used as positive control, an HIV-1 Nef peptide pool was used as negative control, or no peptide was added. In approximately ten COVID-19 convalescent patients and a few infection-naive healthy vaccine recipients, the spike-specific CD4+ TCR repertoire before mRNA vaccination was compared with the repertoire after mRNA vaccination. The paper's findings and limits, for the study overall: Of the vaccine-specific clones in convalescent patients, 304 of 307, or nearly all, reacted only to SARS-CoV-2 spike and did not cross-react with common cold coronaviruses. Among the post-vaccine SARS-CoV-2-reactive clones in convalescent patients, a median 86.3% showed up only after vaccination, which suggests vaccine-specific priming. An increase in the median number of SARS-CoV-2-reactive clonotypes from approximately 23 after infection to 35 to 40 after vaccination was observed, but the change was not found to be significant. The study included relatively few convalescent patients and did not analyze early timepoints after natural infection.

The CDR3 goes from the cysteine to the phenylalanine over 14 residues. Left in the record is the CDR3 DNA by itself, 42 bases read in frame from the first base. In the germline V gene, CDR1 corresponds to WSHSY and CDR2 to SAAADI. From V the trimming removes 8 bases and from J it removes 5 bases, while the gene matches leave 9 bases of the junction unaccounted for. The library was obtained by PCR. TCR sequencing of DNA from cultured CD4+ T cells used the Oncomine TCR Beta short-read assay at the Johns Hopkins FTIC core. The QIAamp micro DNA kit was used to extract genomic DNA from the cultured CD4+ T cells. Oncomine TCR Beta libraries from cultured CD4+ T cells were pooled with unique dual indexes and sequenced on an Illumina iSeq 100. In the authors' own workflow: Non-productive sequences were removed, and CDR3s that did not start with C, did not end with F or W, or were shorter than 7 amino acids were discarded. Antigen-specific clonotypes were identified using the MANAFEST web application through comparison of peptide-stimulated wells with reference and other culture wells. For a clone to be called positive, the clone needed an FDR below 0.05, an odds ratio above 5, and a productive frequency above 0.1% in at least two of three replicate wells. A clonotype counted as cross-reactive if it showed significant expansion both in the SARS-CoV-2 spike wells and in at least one common cold coronavirus spike condition. Levenshtein distances (stringdist) and unrooted phylogenetic trees (ape) in R version 3.6.1 were used to assess CDR3 homology. TCRdb reworked the public reads: Q25 trimming with fastp, MiXCR clone assembly, productive beta chains retained. A single entry per CDR3 protein holds the most common genes and DNA from its merged rows. The V and J calls and clone size come from TCRdb's table, not from the authors' own analysis. This sample holds 20,000 to 25,000 distinct CDR3 sequences; roughly 40% were observed only once. About 10% of the sample is held by the ten biggest clonotypes.

Note on this clonotype: No antigen is known for it. Base qualities are not at hand, and no much larger clone is one base apart.

Taken with the paper, the label for time point translates to: late sampling 161 to 241 days after vaccination in three convalescent patients. Taken with the paper, the label for treatment or condition translates to: roughly ten-day PBMC culture with coronavirus spike peptide pools or control peptides (ViraFEST assay). The study used the ViraFEST assay, which expanded antigen-specific T cells with peptide pools and then identified expanded clonotypes by TCR sequencing. The convalescent patients' positive SARS-CoV-2 PCR tests were from March to December 2020, which was before the Alpha, Beta and Delta variants emerged in the United States. PBMCs were cultured at about 2 million per well in IMDM supplemented with approximately 4.7% human AB serum and 10 IU/ml IL-2, with about 10 ug/ml peptide pools added. Half of the culture medium was replaced with fresh IL-2-containing medium on days 3 and 7. After approximately 11 days of culture, CD4+ T cells were isolated by negative selection with the EasySep CD4+ T cell isolation kit. Ficoll-Paque Plus gradient centrifugation was used to isolate PBMCs from whole blood, and the isolated PBMCs were then either used fresh or cryopreserved at -140C. Each culture condition was generally run in triplicate wells.

This clonotype was sampled from a human donor who had recovered from COVID-19. This chain is built from TRBV10-2 and TRBJ2-3, and 8 bases in between align with TRBD2. The specimen comprised CD4+ T cells from blood, cultured in vitro, sampled about 7 months after SARS-CoV-2 vaccination. The CDR3 sequence is CASGPTGGRDTQYF. At the DNA level, the sequence is TGCGCCAGCGGCCCGACGGGAGGGAGAGATACGCAGTATTTT.